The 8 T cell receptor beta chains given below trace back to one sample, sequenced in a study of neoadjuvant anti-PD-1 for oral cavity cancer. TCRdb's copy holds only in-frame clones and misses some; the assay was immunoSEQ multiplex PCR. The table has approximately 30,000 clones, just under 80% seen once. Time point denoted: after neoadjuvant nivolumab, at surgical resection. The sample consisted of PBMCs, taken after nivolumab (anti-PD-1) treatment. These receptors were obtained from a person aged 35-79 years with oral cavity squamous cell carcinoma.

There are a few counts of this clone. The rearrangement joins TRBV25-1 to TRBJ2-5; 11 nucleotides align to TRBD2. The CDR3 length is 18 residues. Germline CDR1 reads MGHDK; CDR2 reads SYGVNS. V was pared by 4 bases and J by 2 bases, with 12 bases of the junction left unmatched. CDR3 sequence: CASSASLAGGHKQETQYF. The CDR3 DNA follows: TGTGCCAGCAGTGCTTCATTAGCGGGGGGGCATAAGCAAGAGACCCAGTACTTC. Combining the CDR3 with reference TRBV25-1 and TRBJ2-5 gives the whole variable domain EADIYQTPRYLVIGTGKKITLECSQTMGHDKMYWYQQDPGMELHLIHYSYGVNSTEKGDLSSESTVSRIRTEHFPLTLESARPSHTSQYLCASSASLAGGHKQETQYFGPGTRLLVL.

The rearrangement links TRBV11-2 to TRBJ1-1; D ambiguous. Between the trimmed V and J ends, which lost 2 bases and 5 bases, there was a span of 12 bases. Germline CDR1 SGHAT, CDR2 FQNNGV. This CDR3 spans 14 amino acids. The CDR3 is CASSLSPGMTEAFF. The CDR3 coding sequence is TGTGCCAGCAGCTTAAGCCCGGGAATGACTGAAGCTTTCTTT.

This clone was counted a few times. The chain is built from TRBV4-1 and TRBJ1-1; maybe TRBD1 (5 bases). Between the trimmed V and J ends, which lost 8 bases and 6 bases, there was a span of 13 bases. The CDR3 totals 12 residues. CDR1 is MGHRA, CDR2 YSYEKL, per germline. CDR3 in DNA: TGCGCCAGCCTTGGGAGGGGACCTGAAGCTTTCTTT. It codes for CASLGRGPEAFF.

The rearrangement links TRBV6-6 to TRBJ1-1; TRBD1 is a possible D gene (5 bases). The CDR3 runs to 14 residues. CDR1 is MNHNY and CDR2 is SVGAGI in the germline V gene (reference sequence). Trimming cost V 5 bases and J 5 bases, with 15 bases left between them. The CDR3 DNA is TGTGCCAGCAGTCCCATAGCAGGGAGGACTGAAGCTTTCTTT. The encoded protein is CASSPIAGRTEAFF.

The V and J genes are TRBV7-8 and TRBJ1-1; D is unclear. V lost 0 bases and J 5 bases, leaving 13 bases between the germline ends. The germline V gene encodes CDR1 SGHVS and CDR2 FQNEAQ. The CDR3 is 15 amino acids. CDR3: CASSLAGALFTEAFF. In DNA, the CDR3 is TGTGCCAGCAGCTTAGCAGGAGCCCTCTTTACTGAAGCTTTCTTT. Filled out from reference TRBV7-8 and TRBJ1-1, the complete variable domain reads GAGVSQSPRYKVAKRGQDVALRCDPISGHVSLFWYQQALGQGPEFLTYFQNEAQLDKSGLPSDRFFAERPEGSVSTLKIQRTQQEDSAVYLCASSLAGALFTEAFFGQGTRLTVV.

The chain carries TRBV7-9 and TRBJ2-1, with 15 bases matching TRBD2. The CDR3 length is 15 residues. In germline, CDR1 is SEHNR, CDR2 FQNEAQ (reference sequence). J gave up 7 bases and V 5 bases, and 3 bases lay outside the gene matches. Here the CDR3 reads CASSPGTSGGNEQFF. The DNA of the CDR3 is TGTGCCAGCAGCCCTGGGACTAGCGGGGGGAATGAGCAGTTCTTC.

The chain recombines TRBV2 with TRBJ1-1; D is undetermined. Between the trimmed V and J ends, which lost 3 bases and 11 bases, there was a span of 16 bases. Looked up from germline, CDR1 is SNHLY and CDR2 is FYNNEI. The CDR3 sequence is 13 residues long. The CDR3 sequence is CASSESVRSRAFF. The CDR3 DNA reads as TGTGCCAGCAGTGAGTCCGTGCGTTCTCGGGCTTTCTTT.

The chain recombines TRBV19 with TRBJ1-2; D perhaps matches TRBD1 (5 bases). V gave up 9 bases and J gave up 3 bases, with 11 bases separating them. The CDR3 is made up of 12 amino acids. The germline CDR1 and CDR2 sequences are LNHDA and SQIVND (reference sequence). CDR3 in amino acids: CASNQGHYGYTF. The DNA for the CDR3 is TGTGCCAGCAACCAGGGCCACTATGGCTACACCTTC. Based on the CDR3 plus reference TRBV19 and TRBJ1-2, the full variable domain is DGGITQSPKYLFRKEGQNVTLSCEQNLNHDAMYWYRQDPGQGLRLIYYSQIVNDFQKGDIAEGYSVSREKKESFPLTVTSAQKNPTAFYLCASNQGHYGYTFGSGTRLTVV.